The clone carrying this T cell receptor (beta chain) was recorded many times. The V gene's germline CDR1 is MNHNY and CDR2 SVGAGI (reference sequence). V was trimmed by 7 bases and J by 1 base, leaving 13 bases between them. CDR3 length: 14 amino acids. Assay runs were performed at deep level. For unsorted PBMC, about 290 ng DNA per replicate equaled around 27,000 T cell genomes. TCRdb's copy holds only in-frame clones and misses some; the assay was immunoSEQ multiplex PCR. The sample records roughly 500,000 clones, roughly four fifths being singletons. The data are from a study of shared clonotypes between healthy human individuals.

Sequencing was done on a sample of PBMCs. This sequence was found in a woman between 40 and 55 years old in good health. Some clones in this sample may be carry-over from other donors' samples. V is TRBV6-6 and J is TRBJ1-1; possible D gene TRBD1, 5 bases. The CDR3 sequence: CASINGGANTEAFF. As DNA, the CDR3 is TGTGCCAGCATCAACGGAGGGGCGAACACTGAAGCTTTCTTT.